The clone carrying this TCR beta chain was observed once. As yet, its antigen is unknown. CDR3 length: 11 residues. CDR1 is DFQATT, CDR2 SNEGSKA, per germline (reference sequence). With V trimmed by 5 bases and J by 3 bases, 1 base remained unmatched. This sample was taken from a study of cytomegalovirus exposure and HLA in healthy donors. Overall study: Earlier results showed 90 million to 120 million unique TCR beta sequences derived from roughly 180 million T cells.

PCR was performed using 60 Vbeta and 13 Jbeta primers. Assay: immunoSEQ multiplex PCR; the TCRdb copy retains only in-frame clones and omits some. This sample has 200,000 or so clones, with approximately 80% found just once. Overall study findings and caveats: Being indistinguishable, some V segments were excluded, TRBV6-2 and TRBV6-3 among them.

Material: PBMCs. V is TRBV20-1 and J is TRBJ2-7, with 7 bases lining up with TRBD2. The source is a boy aged 2 to 10 in good health and CMV-seronegative. The CDR3 spells CSAERGYEQYF. The DNA for the CDR3 is TGCAGTGCTGAGCGGGGCTACGAGCAGTACTTC.